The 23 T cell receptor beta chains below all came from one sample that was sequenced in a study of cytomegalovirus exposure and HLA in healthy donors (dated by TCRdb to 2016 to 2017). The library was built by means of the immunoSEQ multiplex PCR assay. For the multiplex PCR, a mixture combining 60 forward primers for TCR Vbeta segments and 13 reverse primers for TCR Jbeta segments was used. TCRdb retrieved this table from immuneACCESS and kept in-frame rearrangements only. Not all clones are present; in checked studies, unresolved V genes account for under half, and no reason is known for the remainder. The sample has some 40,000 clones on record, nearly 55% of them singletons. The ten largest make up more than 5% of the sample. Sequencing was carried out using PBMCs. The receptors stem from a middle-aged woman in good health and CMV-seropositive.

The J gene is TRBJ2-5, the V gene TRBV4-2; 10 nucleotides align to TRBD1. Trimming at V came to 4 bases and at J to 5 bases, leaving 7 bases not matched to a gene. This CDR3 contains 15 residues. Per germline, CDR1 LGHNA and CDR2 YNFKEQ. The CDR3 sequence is CASSRGQGILETQYF. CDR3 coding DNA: TGTGCCAGCAGCCGGGGACAGGGGATCTTGGAGACCCAGTACTTC.

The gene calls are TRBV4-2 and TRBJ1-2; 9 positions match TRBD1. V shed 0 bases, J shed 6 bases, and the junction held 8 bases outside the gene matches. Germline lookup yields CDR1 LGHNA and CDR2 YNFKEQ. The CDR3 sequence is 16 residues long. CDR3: CASSQEVIQGADGYTF. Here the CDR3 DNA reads TGTGCCAGCAGCCAAGAGGTAATACAGGGGGCGGATGGCTACACCTTC.

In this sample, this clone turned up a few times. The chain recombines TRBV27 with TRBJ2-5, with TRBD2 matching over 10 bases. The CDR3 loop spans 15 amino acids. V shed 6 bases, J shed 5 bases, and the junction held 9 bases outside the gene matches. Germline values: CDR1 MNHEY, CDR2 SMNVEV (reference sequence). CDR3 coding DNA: TGTGCCAGCAGCAGACTAGCGGGTGAGGGGGAGACCCAGTACTTC. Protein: CASSRLAGEGETQYF.

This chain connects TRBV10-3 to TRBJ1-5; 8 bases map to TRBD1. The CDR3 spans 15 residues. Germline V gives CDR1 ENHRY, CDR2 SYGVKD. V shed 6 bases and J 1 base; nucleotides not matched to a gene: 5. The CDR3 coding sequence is TGTGCCATCAGGGAGGACAGGGAAAGCAATCAGCCCCAGCATTTT. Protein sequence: CAIREDRESNQPQHF.

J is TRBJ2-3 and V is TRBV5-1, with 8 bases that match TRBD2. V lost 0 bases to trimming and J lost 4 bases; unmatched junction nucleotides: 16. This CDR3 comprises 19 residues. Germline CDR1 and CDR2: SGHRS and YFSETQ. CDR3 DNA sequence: TGCGCCAGCAGCTTGGAAGGCACTAGCGGCGGGTTTATGGCAGATACGCAGTATTTT. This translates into CASSLEGTSGGFMADTQYF.

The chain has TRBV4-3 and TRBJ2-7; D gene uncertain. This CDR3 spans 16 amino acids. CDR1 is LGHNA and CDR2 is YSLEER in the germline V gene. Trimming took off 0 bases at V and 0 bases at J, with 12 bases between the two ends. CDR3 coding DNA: TGCGCCAGCAGCCAAGATATTGGGCAGGCCTCCTACGAGCAGTACTTC. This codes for CASSQDIGQASYEQYF.

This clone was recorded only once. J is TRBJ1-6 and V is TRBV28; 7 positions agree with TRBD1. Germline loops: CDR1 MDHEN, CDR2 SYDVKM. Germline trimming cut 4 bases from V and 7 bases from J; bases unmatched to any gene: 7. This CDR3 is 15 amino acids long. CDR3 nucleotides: TGTGCCAGCAGTTCACGAGGGACAGCGAATTCACCCCTCCACTTT. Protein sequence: CASSSRGTANSPLHF.

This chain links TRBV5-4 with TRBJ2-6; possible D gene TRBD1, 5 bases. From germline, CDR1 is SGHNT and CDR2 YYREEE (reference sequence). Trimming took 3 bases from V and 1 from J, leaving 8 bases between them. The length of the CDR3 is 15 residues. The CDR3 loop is CASSSPGSGANVLTF. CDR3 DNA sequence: TGTGCCAGCAGCTCACCAGGGTCTGGGGCCAACGTCCTGACTTTC.

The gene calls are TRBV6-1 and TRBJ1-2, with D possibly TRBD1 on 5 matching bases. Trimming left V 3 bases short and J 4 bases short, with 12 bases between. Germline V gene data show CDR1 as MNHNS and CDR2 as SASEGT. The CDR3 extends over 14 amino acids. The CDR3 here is CASSDGTPLYGYTF. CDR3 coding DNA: TGTGCCAGCAGTGACGGGACTCCGCTCTATGGCTACACCTTC.

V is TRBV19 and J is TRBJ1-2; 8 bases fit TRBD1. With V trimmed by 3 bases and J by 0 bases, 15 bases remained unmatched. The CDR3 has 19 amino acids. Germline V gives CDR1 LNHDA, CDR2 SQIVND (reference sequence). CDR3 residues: CASSIKLYGTGRSNYGYTF. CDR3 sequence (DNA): TGTGCCAGTAGTATCAAACTATACGGGACAGGACGATCTAACTATGGCTACACCTTC. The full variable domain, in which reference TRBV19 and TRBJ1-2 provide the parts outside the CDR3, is DGGITQSPKYLFRKEGQNVTLSCEQNLNHDAMYWYRQDPGQGLRLIYYSQIVNDFQKGDIAEGYSVSREKKESFPLTVTSAQKNPTAFYLCASSIKLYGTGRSNYGYTFGSGTRLTVV.

The chain's CDR3 is CASSVAGLEQETQYF. CDR3 nucleotides: TGCGCCAGCAGTGTGGCGGGACTAGAGCAAGAGACCCAGTACTTC. The V gene is TRBV10-2, the J gene TRBJ2-5, with 8 bases matching TRBD2. This CDR3 is built from 15 residues. J gave up 2 bases and V 4 bases, and 6 bases lay outside the gene matches. The germline gives CDR1 WSHSY, CDR2 SAAADI.

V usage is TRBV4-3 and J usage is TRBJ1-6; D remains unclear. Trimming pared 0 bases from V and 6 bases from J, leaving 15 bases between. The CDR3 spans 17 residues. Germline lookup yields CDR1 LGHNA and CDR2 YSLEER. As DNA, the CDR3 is TGCGCCAGCAGCCAAGATTTAGAGAGGCAGTCTAATTCACCCCTCCACTTT. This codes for CASSQDLERQSNSPLHF.

The CDR3 DNA reads TGTGCCAGCAGGACCAAGCGGGGGGGTGGAGAGACCCAGTACTTC. As protein: CASRTKRGGGETQYF. V usage is TRBV6-4 and J usage is TRBJ2-5; 10 nucleotides agree with TRBD2. Looked up from germline, CDR1 is MRHNA and CDR2 is SNTAGT. The CDR3 length is 15 residues. The trim removed 6 bases at V and 4 bases at J, leaving 8 bases unmatched.

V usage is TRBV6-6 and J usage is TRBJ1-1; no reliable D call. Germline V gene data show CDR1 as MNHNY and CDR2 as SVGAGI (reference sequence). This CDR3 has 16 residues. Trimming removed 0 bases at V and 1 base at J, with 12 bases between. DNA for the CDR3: TGTGCCAGCAGTTACTCGGGAGCCCTACGGAACACTGAAGCTTTCTTT. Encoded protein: CASSYSGALRNTEAFF.

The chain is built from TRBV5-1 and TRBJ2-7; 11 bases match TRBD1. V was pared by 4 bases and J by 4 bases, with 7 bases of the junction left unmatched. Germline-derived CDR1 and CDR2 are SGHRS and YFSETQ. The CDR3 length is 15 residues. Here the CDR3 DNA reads TGCGCCAGCAGCCCAGGACAGGGGGCGCGGTACGAGCAGTACTTC. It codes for CASSPGQGARYEQYF.

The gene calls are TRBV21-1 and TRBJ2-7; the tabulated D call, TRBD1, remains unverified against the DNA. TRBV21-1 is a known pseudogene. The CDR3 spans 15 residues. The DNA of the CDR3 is TGTGCCAGCAGTAAACAGCACAGGTGGACCTACGAGCAGTACTTC. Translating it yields CASSKQHRWTYEQYF.

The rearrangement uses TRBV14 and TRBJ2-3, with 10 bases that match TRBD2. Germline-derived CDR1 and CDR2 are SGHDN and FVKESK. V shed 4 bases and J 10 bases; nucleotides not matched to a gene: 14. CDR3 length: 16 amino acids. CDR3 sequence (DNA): TGTGCCAGCAGCCCGGACCCCCAGCGGGGGGGCCTTCCGCAGTATTTT. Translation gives CASSPDPQRGGLPQYF.

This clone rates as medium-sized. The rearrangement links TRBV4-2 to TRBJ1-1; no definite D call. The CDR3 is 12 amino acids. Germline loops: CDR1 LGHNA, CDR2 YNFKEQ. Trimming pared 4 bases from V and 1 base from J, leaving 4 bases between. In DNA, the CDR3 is TGTGCCAGCAGCCCGGGGAACACTGAAGCTTTCTTT. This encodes CASSPGNTEAFF.

The CDR3 region has the DNA TGCGCCAGCAGCCAAGAGGGGGCCAGCAATCAGCCCCAGCATTTT. Translated, it gives CASSQEGASNQPQHF. The V call is TRBV4-3, the J call TRBJ1-5; D perhaps matches TRBD1 (6 bases). CDR3 size: 15 residues. V lost 0 bases, J lost 1 base, and 7 bases lay in between. Germline values: CDR1 LGHNA, CDR2 YSLEER.

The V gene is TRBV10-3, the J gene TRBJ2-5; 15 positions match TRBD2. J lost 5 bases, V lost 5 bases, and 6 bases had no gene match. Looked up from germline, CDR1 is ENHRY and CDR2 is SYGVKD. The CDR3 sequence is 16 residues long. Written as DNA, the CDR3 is TGTGCCATCAGTCGGACTAGCGGGGGGGCCGGGGAGACCCAGTACTTC. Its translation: CAISRTSGGAGETQYF.

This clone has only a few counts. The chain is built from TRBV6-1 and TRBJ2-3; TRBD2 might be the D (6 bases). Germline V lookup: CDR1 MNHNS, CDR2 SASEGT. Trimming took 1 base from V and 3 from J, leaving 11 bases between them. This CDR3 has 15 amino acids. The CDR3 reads CASSEGAGITDTQYF. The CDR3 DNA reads TGTGCCAGCAGTGAAGGAGCGGGTATTACAGATACGCAGTATTTT.

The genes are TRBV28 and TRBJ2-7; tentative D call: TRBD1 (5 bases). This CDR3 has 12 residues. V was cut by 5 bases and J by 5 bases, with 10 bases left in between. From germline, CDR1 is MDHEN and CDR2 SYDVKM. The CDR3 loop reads CASSPTVHEQYF. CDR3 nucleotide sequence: TGTGCCAGCAGTCCGACAGTTCACGAGCAGTACTTC. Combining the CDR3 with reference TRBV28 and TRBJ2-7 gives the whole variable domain DVKVTQSSRYLVKRTGEKVFLECVQDMDHENMFWYRQDPGLGLRLIYFSYDVKMKEKGDIPEGYSVSREKKERFSLILESASTNQTSMYLCASSPTVHEQYFGPGTRLTVT.

The CDR3 DNA is TGTGCCAGCAGTGAGGCTAGCGGGGGGATCGAGCAGTTCTTC. This translates into CASSEASGGIEQFF. The chain carries TRBV25-1 and TRBJ2-1, with 11 bases aligning to TRBD2. J was trimmed by 10 bases and V by 3 bases; bases with no gene match: 5. CDR3 length equals 14 residues. Germline V gene lookup returns CDR1 MGHDK and CDR2 SYGVNS.